Below are 3 T cell receptor beta chains sequenced from a single sample in a study of blood T cell repertoires in COVID-19. Data came from immunoSEQ multiplex PCR; TCRdb stores just in-frame clones and leaves some out. This sample has under 200,000 clones, with 86% found just once. The sequencing sample was made of peripheral blood. The source of these receptors is a woman aged 55-70 years with COVID-19, enrolled during active disease.

This clone was detected only once. This chain links TRBV7-3 with TRBJ2-7, with 9 positions matching TRBD1. Germline assignment: CDR1 SGHTA and CDR2 FQGTGA. Trimming cost V 5 bases and J 0 bases; bases outside gene matches: 5. The CDR3 is 15 residues long. CDR3 DNA: TGTGCCAGCAGCCAGGGACAGGGCCTCTCCTACGAGCAGTACTTC. Translation: CASSQGQGLSYEQYF.

This chain links TRBV18 with TRBJ1-1; TRBD1 aligns across 10 bases. The CDR3 contains 16 residues. V lost 6 bases, J lost 1 base, and 8 bases stayed unmatched. CDR1 is KGHSH and CDR2 is LQKENI in the germline V gene. CDR3 nucleotides: TGTGCCAGCTCCCTAGGGACAGGGGTTGGGAACACTGAAGCTTTCTTT. This translates into CASSLGTGVGNTEAFF.

This rearrangement joins TRBV4-2 to TRBJ1-3, with 8 bases matching TRBD1. The V gene's germline CDR1 is LGHNA and CDR2 YNFKEQ. The CDR3 loop spans 15 amino acids. J lost 7 bases, V lost 4 bases, and 9 bases had no gene match. The CDR3 spells CASSPLTGDGNTIYF. For the CDR3, the DNA is TGTGCCAGCAGCCCCCTGACAGGGGACGGGAACACCATATATTTT.